The 13 T cell receptor beta chains below come from one sample, sequenced in a study of CD8+ T cells in alopecia areata. TCR sequencing used cDNA made by reverse transcription of extracted RNA. Assay used: immunoSEQ multiplex PCR; TCRdb lists only in-frame clones, some missing. The profile shows more than 200,000 clones, less than 80% of them singletons. Sequenced material: CD4+ T cells sorted from blood, taken at week 0. These receptor sequences come from a human donor with alopecia areata.

The chain links TRBV15 to TRBJ1-1; D call uncertain. The germline V and J ends were trimmed by 8 bases and 0 bases, with 13 bases remaining between them. Germline assignment: CDR1 LNHNV and CDR2 YYDKDF (reference sequence). The CDR3 runs 14 residues. In nucleotides, the CDR3 is TGTGCCACCTCCGGCGGACGCTTGAACACTGAAGCTTTCTTT. Translating gives CATSGGRLNTEAFF.

CDR3 DNA sequence: TGTGCCAGCAGTGAAGGACCCGGGAGCTCCTATAATTCACCCCTCCACTTT. This translates into CASSEGPGSSYNSPLHF. The J gene is TRBJ1-6, the V gene TRBV25-1; D gene uncertain. V was pared by 2 bases and J by 0 bases, with 11 bases between. Germline loops: CDR1 MGHDK, CDR2 SYGVNS. The CDR3 extends over 17 amino acids. The whole variable domain, filled in from reference TRBV25-1 and TRBJ1-6, reads EADIYQTPRYLVIGTGKKITLECSQTMGHDKMYWYQQDPGMELHLIHYSYGVNSTEKGDLSSESTVSRIRTEHFPLTLESARPSHTSQYLCASSEGPGSSYNSPLHFGNGTRLTVT.

This chain connects TRBV2 to TRBJ2-5; TRBD1 or TRBD2 may be the D gene (5 bases each). Germline V gene lookup returns CDR1 SNHLY and CDR2 FYNNEI. Trimming pared 11 bases from V and 3 bases from J, leaving 16 bases between. This CDR3 comprises 13 residues. The CDR3 coding sequence is TGTGCCCGCCAAGGGACGGAAAAAGAGACCCAGTACTTC. Its translation: CARQGTEKETQYF.

V is TRBV7-2 and J is TRBJ2-7, with 9 bases matching TRBD1. The V and J ends lost 5 bases and 0 bases, in that order; junction bases with no gene match: 5. Germline values: CDR1 SGHTA, CDR2 FQGNSA. CDR3 size: 15 residues. CDR3 sequence (DNA): TGTGCCAGCAGCCTCACAGGGGGCTCCTCCTACGAGCAGTACTTC. It yields the protein CASSLTGGSSYEQYF.

The chain links TRBV12-5 to TRBJ2-3; D possibly corresponds to TRBD2 (5 bases). The CDR3 is 13 residues long. CDR1 and CDR2 (germline): LGHNT, FRNRAP. The V and J ends lost 7 bases and 1 base respectively, with 9 bases between them. CDR3 coding DNA: TGTGCTAGTGAATGGCGGGGCACAGATACGCAGTATTTT. It encodes CASEWRGTDTQYF.

The rearrangement joins TRBV15 to TRBJ2-7; TRBD1 is a possible D gene (6 bases). Trimming removed 1 base from V and 2 bases from J, with 6 bases in between. The CDR3 totals 13 residues. Per germline, CDR1 LNHNV and CDR2 YYDKDF (reference sequence). CDR3 DNA: TGTGCCACCAGCAGAGGGGACACCTACGAGCAGTACTTC. Translating it yields CATSRGDTYEQYF.

This chain uses TRBV29-1 with TRBJ2-7; TRBD1 matches at 7 bases. The CDR3 is 12 amino acids. CDR1 SQVTM and CDR2 ANQGSEA come from the germline V gene. Losses at the gene ends were 7 bases for V and 2 bases for J; bases not matched to a gene: 5. The CDR3 nucleotides read TGCAGCGCAGGGACAGCCCCCTACGAGCAGTACTTC. It yields the protein CSAGTAPYEQYF.

This sequence joins TRBV7-2 and TRBJ2-2; D uncertain. Trimming took 1 base from V and 5 from J, leaving 11 bases between them. The CDR3 is 15 residues long. Germline V gene sequence: CDR1 SGHTA, CDR2 FQGNSA. Here the CDR3 DNA reads TGTGCCAGCAGCTTAGAGGGATTCGGGACCGGGGAGCTGTTTTTT. This codes for CASSLEGFGTGELFF. Complete variable domain (other parts from reference TRBV7-2 and TRBJ2-2): GAGVSQSPSNKVTEKGKDVELRCDPISGHTALYWYRQSLGQGLEFLIYFQGNSAPDKSGLPSDRFSAERTGGSVSTLTIQRTQQEDSAVYLCASSLEGFGTGELFFGEGSRLTVL.

The rearrangement links TRBV9 to TRBJ2-6; a possible D gene is TRBD1 (5 bases). Germline CDR1 is SGDLS and CDR2 is YYNGEE. The CDR3 runs 18 residues. V lost 1 base and J lost 2, with 16 bases in between. Here the CDR3 reads CASSVTDNRLAGANVLTF. The CDR3, as DNA: TGTGCCAGCAGCGTAACTGATAACAGGCTCGCTGGGGCCAACGTCCTGACTTTC.

The genes are TRBV9 and TRBJ1-2; 8 bases line up with TRBD1. V lost 3 bases, J lost 8 bases, and 9 bases stayed unmatched. This CDR3 spans 14 amino acids. Germline values: CDR1 SGDLS, CDR2 YYNGEE. In nucleotides, the CDR3 is TGTGCCAGCAGCGCGACAGGGGAGGTCGCCGGCTACACCTTC. Protein: CASSATGEVAGYTF. Based on the CDR3 plus reference TRBV9 and TRBJ1-2, the full variable domain is DSGVTQTPKHLITATGQRVTLRCSPRSGDLSVYWYQQSLDQGLQFLIQYYNGEERAKGNILERFSAQQFPDLHSELNLSSLELGDSALYFCASSATGEVAGYTFGSGTRLTVV.

The chain carries TRBV7-3 and TRBJ1-5; no clear D. The CDR3 length is 13 residues. Germline V lookup: CDR1 SGHTA, CDR2 FQGTGA. The V and J ends lost 1 base and 8 bases respectively, with 9 bases between them. CDR3 region: CASSLRPAEPQHF. CDR3 DNA sequence: TGTGCCAGCAGCTTAAGGCCGGCGGAGCCCCAGCATTTT.

The chain couples TRBV6-5 to TRBJ1-6; D is unclear. Germline values: CDR1 MNHEY, CDR2 SVGAGI. The CDR3 sequence is 15 residues long. V lost 0 bases and J lost 6, with 9 bases in between. CDR3 in DNA: TGTGCCAGCAGTTACTCGAAGCCTGGTAATTCACCCCTCCACTTT. Translation gives CASSYSKPGNSPLHF.

Turning to this clone: Additional DNA sequences in this sample encode the identical CDR3. The J gene is TRBJ1-1, the V gene TRBV5-1; D not certain. The CDR3 totals 14 residues. V lost 0 bases to trimming and J lost 0 bases, with 6 bases between them. Germline values: CDR1 SGHRS, CDR2 YFSETQ. CDR3 DNA: TGCGCCAGCAGCTTGGTCGGGATGAACACTGAAGCTTTCTTT. It is translated as CASSLVGMNTEAFF.